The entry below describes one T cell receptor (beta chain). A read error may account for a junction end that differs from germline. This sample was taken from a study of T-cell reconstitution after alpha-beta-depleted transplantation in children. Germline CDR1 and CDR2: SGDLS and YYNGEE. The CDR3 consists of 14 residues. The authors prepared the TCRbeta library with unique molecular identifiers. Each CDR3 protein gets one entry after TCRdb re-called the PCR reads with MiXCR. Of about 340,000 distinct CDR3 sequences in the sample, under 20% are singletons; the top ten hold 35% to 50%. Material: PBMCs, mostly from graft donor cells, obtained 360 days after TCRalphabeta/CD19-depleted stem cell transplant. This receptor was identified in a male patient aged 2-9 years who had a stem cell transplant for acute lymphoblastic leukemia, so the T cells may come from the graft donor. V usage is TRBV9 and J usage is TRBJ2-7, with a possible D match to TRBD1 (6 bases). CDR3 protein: CASSVGEGRDTISF. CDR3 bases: TGTGCCAGCAGCGTAGGAGAGGGAAGGGACACGATCTCTTTC.